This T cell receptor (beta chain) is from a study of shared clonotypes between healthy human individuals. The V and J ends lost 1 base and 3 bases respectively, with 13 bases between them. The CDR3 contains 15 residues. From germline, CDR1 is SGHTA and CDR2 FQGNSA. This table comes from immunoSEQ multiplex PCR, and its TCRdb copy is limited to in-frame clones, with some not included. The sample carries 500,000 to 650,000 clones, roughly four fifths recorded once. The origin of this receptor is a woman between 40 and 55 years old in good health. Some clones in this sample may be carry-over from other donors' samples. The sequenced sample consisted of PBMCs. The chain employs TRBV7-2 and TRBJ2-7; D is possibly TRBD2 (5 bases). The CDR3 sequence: CASSLVSEARYEQYF. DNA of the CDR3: TGTGCCAGCAGCTTAGTGTCGGAGGCCCGCTACGAGCAGTACTTC.